A selection of T cell receptor beta chains follows, all from one sample in a study of cytomegalovirus exposure and HLA in healthy donors. Sequencing used immunoSEQ multiplex PCR; TCRdb keeps in-frame clones, though not all of them. The sample records 100,000 to 150,000 clones, approximately 70% being singletons. The sequencing input was PBMCs. The source of these receptors is a woman aged 60-75 years in good health and CMV-seropositive. Each CDR3 is given with its conserved first and last residue. The D gene is left open where the match is weak.

>13|TRBV7-2|TRBJ1-2|TRBD1
CASSRRTGGGYTF
>17|TRBV19|TRBJ1-3|NA
CASSIDQTGDSGNTIYF
>15|TRBV7-9|TRBJ1-2|NA
CASSLDTVSFYGYTF
>16|TRBV5-6|TRBJ2-5|TRBD2
CASSFKRGLIQETQYF
>17|TRBV7-8|TRBJ1-2|TRBD1
CASSPGTGSPTNYGYTF
>16|TRBV5-1|TRBJ2-3|NA
CASRDQGGLGTDTQYF
>14|TRBV13|TRBJ2-2|TRBD2
CASSLSGGTGELFF
>17|TRBV27|TRBJ2-3|NA
CASSPHPRQANLDTQYF
>14|TRBV7-6|TRBJ2-3|TRBD2
CASSSTSGTDTQYF
>13|TRBV29-1|TRBJ1-5|NA
CSVWGPGGQPQHF
>13|TRBV6-6|TRBJ2-7|NA
CASRTGHTYEQYF
>14|TRBV10-3|TRBJ2-7|TRBD2
CAISGSGGAHEQYF
>15|TRBV5-1|TRBJ2-3|NA
CASSLQGLATDTQYF
>13|TRBV7-3|TRBJ2-2|NA
CASSLSRGGELFF
>15|TRBV7-2|TRBJ1-3|NA
CASSLTPIGGNTTYF
>14|TRBV19|TRBJ1-1|NA
CASSIAGMNTEAFF
>14|TRBV11-2|TRBJ1-1|NA
CASSLVGGYTEAFF
>15|TRBV7-9|TRBJ1-3|TRBD1
CASRGTGGRGNTIYF
>16|TRBV5-4|TRBJ1-1|TRBD1
CASSPRNEDRGFGAFF
>16|TRBV10-2|TRBJ1-1|TRBD1
CASSESQGDLNTEAFF
>14|TRBV7-2|TRBJ1-5|TRBD1
CASSFRDRVQPQHF
>14|TRBV7-8|TRBJ2-7|TRBD2
CASSLAAGAYEQYF
>15|TRBV27|TRBJ1-1|TRBD1
CASSSVTGAHTEAFF
>16|TRBV4-2|TRBJ1-5|NA
CASSQVLAEFNQPQHF
>16|TRBV10-3|TRBJ1-5|NA
CAISESGRFSNQPQHF
>15|TRBV11-2|TRBJ2-1|NA
CASSLARASYNEQFF
>15|TRBV28|TRBJ1-2|NA
CASSPPGGRSYGYTF
>12|TRBV7-3|TRBJ2-3|TRBD2
CASSLSGGARYF
>13|TRBV7-3|TRBJ1-1|NA
CASSLPGNTEAFF
>15|TRBV13|TRBJ2-1|TRBD1
CASSPRGQGSVEQFF
>14|TRBV6-5|TRBJ1-2|TRBD1
CASRFDRGNYGYTF
>17|TRBV4-1|TRBJ2-7|NA
CASSHGIRGNPSYEQYF
>15|TRBV10-3|TRBJ1-5|TRBD1
CAISDSGTGNQPQHF
>14|TRBV9|TRBJ2-3|NA
CASSVATREGTQYF